Shown below are 30 T cell receptor beta chains from a single sample sequenced in a study of blood T cell repertoires in COVID-19. Measured with immunoSEQ multiplex PCR; TCRdb has only the in-frame clones, and not every one. The sample yields about 130,000 clones, 70% to 90% seen once. The sample consisted of peripheral blood. The receptors were gathered from a woman between 45 and 65 years old who had recovered from COVID-19.

The chain combines TRBV19 with TRBJ2-3; D is perhaps TRBD2 (6 bases). CDR1 and CDR2 from the germline V gene are LNHDA and SQIVND (reference sequence). The V and J ends lost 4 bases and 2 bases respectively, with 13 bases between them. The CDR3 runs 15 residues. CDR3 in DNA: TGTGCCAGTAGTACCTGGGACTTCAACACAGATACGCAGTATTTT. Its translation is CASSTWDFNTDTQYF.

The rearrangement uses TRBV11-2 and TRBJ1-2, with TRBD1 identical over 8 bases. CDR3 size: 13 residues. Germline CDR1 is SGHAT and CDR2 is FQNNGV. V dropped 6 bases and J dropped 3; count of bases not matched to a gene: 3. This chain's CDR3 is CASRKTGDYGYTF. For the CDR3, the DNA is TGTGCCAGCAGAAAGACAGGGGACTATGGCTACACCTTC.

CDR3 DNA: TGTGCCTGTTCTGGGGGGAGCAATCAGCCCCAGCATTTT. As protein: CACSGGSNQPQHF. The V gene is TRBV30, the J gene TRBJ1-5; possibly TRBD1 for D (5 bases). The germline V gene encodes CDR1 GTSNPN and CDR2 SVGIG (reference sequence). V lost 6 bases to trimming and J lost 1 base, with 10 bases between them. The length of the CDR3 is 13 residues.

The V call is TRBV7-7, the J call TRBJ2-1, with TRBD2 matching over 7 bases. This CDR3 has 16 residues. Germline V gene sequence: CDR1 SSHAT, CDR2 FNYEAQ (reference sequence). Trimming at V came to 5 bases and at J to 4 bases, leaving 11 bases not matched to a gene. CDR3 nucleotides: TGTGCCAGCAGCCCTTCCCCCCCGGGGGGTTACAATGAGCAGTTCTTC. Its protein product is CASSPSPPGGYNEQFF. Together with reference TRBV7-7 and TRBJ2-1, the CDR3 gives the full variable domain: GAGVSQSPRYKVTKRGQDVTLRCDPISSHATLYWYQQALGQGPEFLTYFNYEAQPDKSGLPSDRFSAERPEGSISTLTIQRTEQRDSAMYRCASSPSPPGGYNEQFFGPGTRLTVL.

The gene calls are TRBV3-1 (or the pseudogene TRBV3-2) and TRBJ2-3; no definite D call. Trimming pared 4 bases from V and 5 bases from J, leaving 13 bases between. Germline values: CDR1 LGHDT, CDR2 YNNKEL (reference sequence). The CDR3 contains 14 residues. DNA of the CDR3: TGTGCCAGCAGCCTAACTCTCTCCGTAGATACGCAGTATTTT. Its translation is CASSLTLSVDTQYF.

The J gene is TRBJ2-1, the V gene TRBV14, with 7 bases aligning to TRBD2. The junction had 4 bases not matched to a gene; V was cut back by 1 base and J by 1 base. The CDR3 is made up of 16 amino acids. CDR1 and CDR2 from the germline V gene are SGHDN and FVKESK. The CDR3 sequence: CASSQGGGFSYNEQFF. DNA for the CDR3: TGTGCCAGCAGCCAAGGGGGAGGGTTTTCCTACAATGAGCAGTTCTTC. Based on the CDR3 plus reference TRBV14 and TRBJ2-1, the full variable domain is EAGVTQFPSHSVIEKGQTVTLRCDPISGHDNLYWYRRVMGKEIKFLLHFVKESKQDESGMPNNRFLAERTGGTYSTLKVQPAELEDSGVYFCASSQGGGFSYNEQFFGPGTRLTVL.

The V call is TRBV9, the J call TRBJ2-2; D unclear. The germline V and J ends were trimmed by 4 bases and 2 bases, with 9 bases remaining between them. Germline-derived CDR1 and CDR2 are SGDLS and YYNGEE. This CDR3 spans 14 amino acids. CDR3 nucleotides: TGTGCCAGCAGCTCCAGACTTAACACCGGGGAGCTGTTTTTT. Encoded protein: CASSSRLNTGELFF.

J is TRBJ2-7 and V is TRBV3-1 (or the pseudogene TRBV3-2); tentative D call: TRBD2 (6 bases). CDR3 size: 14 residues. Trimming cost V 7 bases and J 0 bases, with 13 bases left between them. From germline, CDR1 is LGHDT and CDR2 YNNKEL (reference sequence). The CDR3 sequence: CASTRAGLSYEQYF. The CDR3 region has the DNA TGTGCCAGCACTCGCGCGGGGCTCTCCTACGAGCAGTACTTC.

This chain joins TRBV7-9 and TRBJ1-2, with 11 bases identical to TRBD1. V dropped 5 bases and J dropped 9; count of bases not matched to a gene: 8. This CDR3 is 14 amino acids long. CDR1 SEHNR and CDR2 FQNEAQ come from the germline V gene (reference sequence). CDR3 coding DNA: TGTGCCAGCAGCGACGGACAGGGGGCAATTAGCTACACCTTC. It translates to CASSDGQGAISYTF.

The chain joins TRBV6-5 to TRBJ2-7, with 11 nucleotides matching TRBD1. The CDR3 is 14 amino acids. Germline lookup yields CDR1 MNHEY and CDR2 SVGAGI. J lost 3 bases, V lost 5 bases, and 3 bases had no gene match. The CDR3 nucleotides read TGTGCCAGCAGTAGGGGACAGGGGGGCTACGAGCAGTACTTC. It encodes CASSRGQGGYEQYF.

This chain connects TRBV6-5 to TRBJ1-4; D uncertain. CDR3 length equals 13 residues. Trimming pared 8 bases from V and 8 bases from J, leaving 15 bases between. Germline V gene data show CDR1 as MNHEY and CDR2 as SVGAGI. The CDR3 region is CASQRREREKLFF. The CDR3 DNA reads TGTGCCAGCCAAAGGCGGGAGCGGGAAAAACTGTTTTTT.

The chain uses TRBV19 and TRBJ2-2; 8 bases map to TRBD1. The V segment lost 4 bases and the J segment 5 bases; nucleotides outside the gene matches: 6. The germline V gene encodes CDR1 LNHDA and CDR2 SQIVND (reference sequence). The CDR3 consists of 15 residues. Here the CDR3 DNA reads TGTGCCAGTAGTAAAGGACAGGGTAGGACCGGGGAGCTGTTTTTT. This translates into CASSKGQGRTGELFF.

The V gene is TRBV11-3, the J gene TRBJ2-7; 9 positions agree with TRBD1. Germline V gene sequence: CDR1 SGHNT, CDR2 YENEEA. The CDR3 spans 14 residues. With V trimmed by 4 bases and J by 2 bases, 3 bases remained unmatched. CDR3 nucleotide sequence: TGTGCCAGCAGCTGGGACAGGGTCACCTACGAGCAGTACTTC. Translated: CASSWDRVTYEQYF.

The V gene is TRBV15, the J gene TRBJ2-1, with D possibly being TRBD1 (5 bases). Deletions cut 5 bases from V and 0 bases from J, with 11 bases between. This CDR3 comprises 15 residues. Germline V gene lookup returns CDR1 LNHNV and CDR2 YYDKDF (reference sequence). The CDR3 nucleotides are TGTGCCACCAGCGGGGCCCTGAGCTCCTACAATGAGCAGTTCTTC. This sequence encodes CATSGALSSYNEQFF. The full variable domain, with the rest looked up from reference TRBV15 and TRBJ2-1, is DAMVIQNPRYQVTQFGKPVTLSCSQTLNHNVMYWYQQKSSQAPKLLFHYYDKDFNNEADTPDNFQSRRPNTSFCFLDIRSPGLGDTAMYLCATSGALSSYNEQFFGPGTRLTVL.

The chain combines TRBV5-1 with TRBJ2-3, with TRBD2 identical over 13 bases. Germline loops: CDR1 SGHRS, CDR2 YFSETQ. CDR3 length equals 17 residues. V shed 2 bases and J 9 bases; nucleotides not matched to a gene: 12. The CDR3 nucleotides read TGCGCCAGCAGCTTTACCAGGACTAGCGGGGGAAGTGGGACGCAGTATTTT. This codes for CASSFTRTSGGSGTQYF.

V is TRBV30 and J is TRBJ2-2; unclear D gene. CDR1 and CDR2 (germline): GTSNPN, SVGIG (reference sequence). The length of the CDR3 is 15 residues. V was cut by 0 bases and J by 5 bases, with 13 bases left in between. This CDR3 reads CAWSVSFAGTGELFF. As DNA, the CDR3 is TGTGCCTGGAGTGTCTCTTTCGCCGGGACCGGGGAGCTGTTTTTT.

The rearrangement joins TRBV9 to TRBJ1-1; D is possibly TRBD1 (5 bases). Trimming removed 4 bases from V and 7 bases from J, with 23 bases in between. CDR1 is SGDLS and CDR2 is YYNGEE in the germline V gene. CDR3 length equals 16 residues. The DNA of the CDR3 is TGTGCCAGCAGCCAAACGAGCTTAGAGGGGAGGGATGAAGCTTTCTTT. Protein product: CASSQTSLEGRDEAFF.

This clone was counted a few times. The chain has TRBV7-9 and TRBJ2-7; 9 nucleotides line up with TRBD2. CDR1 is SEHNR and CDR2 is FQNEAQ in the germline V gene (reference sequence). The CDR3 is made up of 15 amino acids. V shed 5 bases and J 6 bases; nucleotides not matched to a gene: 11. CDR3 in amino acids: CASSRSLAGKPEQYF. DNA for the CDR3: TGTGCCAGCAGCCGCTCGCTAGCGGGAAAGCCCGAGCAGTACTTC.

The rearrangement uses TRBV3-1 (or the pseudogene TRBV3-2) and TRBJ1-3, with a tentative D call TRBD1 (5 bases). Trimming took 2 bases from V and 6 from J, leaving 17 bases between them. CDR1 is LGHDT and CDR2 is YNNKEL in the germline V gene (reference sequence). This CDR3 has 16 residues. The CDR3 nucleotides read TGTGCCAGCAGCCAACGTCTTTCAGGGAAGTCAAACACCATATATTTT. Its translation: CASSQRLSGKSNTIYF.

The rearrangement joins TRBV19 to TRBJ2-7, with D maybe TRBD2 (7 bases). Trimming removed 5 bases at V and 4 bases at J, with 24 bases between. This CDR3 region has 17 residues. Germline CDR1 is LNHDA and CDR2 is SQIVND (reference sequence). The CDR3 DNA sequence: TGTGCCAGTAGTCGGGGGGCGAGGGGCACAATTTCATACGAGCAGTACTTC. This gives the protein CASSRGARGTISYEQYF.

The J gene is TRBJ2-1, the V gene TRBV4-2, with 10 bases lining up with TRBD2. CDR3 length equals 16 residues. V shed 1 base, J shed 6 bases, and the junction held 6 bases outside the gene matches. In germline, CDR1 is LGHNA, CDR2 YNFKEQ. The CDR3 bases are TGTGCCAGCAGCCAAGCCACGGCTAGCGGGAGCAATGAGCAGTTCTTC. Its translation is CASSQATASGSNEQFF.

The J gene is TRBJ1-5, the V gene TRBV5-5; 7 positions agree with TRBD1. CDR3 size: 14 residues. CDR1 and CDR2 (germline): SGHKS, YYEKEE (reference sequence). The trim removed 2 bases at V and 2 bases at J, leaving 1 base unmatched. DNA for the CDR3: TGTGCCAGCAGCTTTACAGGGGGCAATCAGCCCCAGCATTTT. Its protein is CASSFTGGNQPQHF.

The V call is TRBV4-1, the J call TRBJ2-7; the D is unclear. V was trimmed by 1 base and J by 5 bases, leaving 9 bases between them. There are 13 residues in the CDR3. CDR1 and CDR2 from the germline V gene are MGHRA and YSYEKL. CDR3 loop: CASSQGYTHEQYF. CDR3 coding DNA: TGCGCCAGCAGCCAAGGCTATACTCACGAGCAGTACTTC.

This clone occurred a few times. The chain couples TRBV4-1 to TRBJ2-5; TRBD2 aligns across 11 bases. This CDR3 comprises 15 residues. The germline gives CDR1 MGHRA, CDR2 YSYEKL. V shed 1 base, J shed 7 bases, and the junction held 5 bases outside the gene matches. The CDR3 DNA is TGCGCCAGCAGCCAAGGCCTAGCGGGGGGCGGGACCCAGTACTTC. This sequence encodes CASSQGLAGGGTQYF.

The chain recombines TRBV18 with TRBJ1-5; TRBD1 aligns across 7 bases. CDR3 length: 15 amino acids. Germline V gene lookup returns CDR1 KGHSH and CDR2 LQKENI. Germline trimming cut 2 bases from V and 0 bases from J; bases unmatched to any gene: 1. CDR3 in amino acids: CASSPTGDSNQPQHF. In DNA, the CDR3 is TGTGCCAGCTCACCAACAGGGGATAGCAATCAGCCCCAGCATTTT.

This clone was found once. The V gene is TRBV5-4, the J gene TRBJ2-3, with 8 bases that match TRBD2. Losses at the gene ends were 4 bases for V and 0 bases for J; bases not matched to a gene: 10. The CDR3 spans 17 residues. Germline CDR1 reads SGHNT; CDR2 reads YYREEE (reference sequence). In DNA, the CDR3 is TGTGCCAGCAGCCCGTATCTAGCGGGCGATAGCACAGATACGCAGTATTTT. This codes for CASSPYLAGDSTDTQYF.

The rearrangement links TRBV7-2 to TRBJ1-2, with D perhaps TRBD1 (5 bases). This CDR3 spans 13 amino acids. Between the trimmed V and J ends, which lost 5 bases and 8 bases, there was a span of 15 bases. CDR1 and CDR2 (germline): SGHTA, FQGNSA. The CDR3 bases are TGTGCCAGCAGCCACCCCGGGGGTGGAGGCTACACCTTC. As protein: CASSHPGGGGYTF.

The rearrangement links TRBV24-1 to TRBJ2-1; 11 bases match TRBD2. The CDR3 covers 19 residues. CDR1 and CDR2 from the germline V gene are KGHDR and SFDVKD. The junction had 9 bases not matched to a gene; V was cut back by 1 base and J by 2 bases. This chain's CDR3 is CATSDLRLAGGVAYNEQFF. DNA of the CDR3: TGTGCCACCAGTGATTTAAGGCTAGCGGGAGGAGTAGCCTACAATGAGCAGTTCTTC.

This clone was observed a single time. V gene TRBV5-4 combines with J gene TRBJ2-5; 12 positions match TRBD2. The ends lost 4 bases at V and 5 bases at J; junction bases unmatched: 9. Germline V gives CDR1 SGHNT, CDR2 YYREEE (reference sequence). The CDR3 length is 16 residues. The DNA for the CDR3 is TGTGCCAGCAGCGCTAGGACTAGCGGGGATTGGGAGACCCAGTACTTC. The encoded protein is CASSARTSGDWETQYF.

The rearrangement uses TRBV19 and TRBJ2-1; no firm D call. This CDR3 contains 14 residues. V lost 7 bases to trimming and J lost 0 bases, with 10 bases between them. Germline lookup yields CDR1 LNHDA and CDR2 SQIVND (reference sequence). CDR3 DNA sequence: TGTGCCAGTATCCCTACGAGCTCCTACAATGAGCAGTTCTTC. Translation: CASIPTSSYNEQFF.